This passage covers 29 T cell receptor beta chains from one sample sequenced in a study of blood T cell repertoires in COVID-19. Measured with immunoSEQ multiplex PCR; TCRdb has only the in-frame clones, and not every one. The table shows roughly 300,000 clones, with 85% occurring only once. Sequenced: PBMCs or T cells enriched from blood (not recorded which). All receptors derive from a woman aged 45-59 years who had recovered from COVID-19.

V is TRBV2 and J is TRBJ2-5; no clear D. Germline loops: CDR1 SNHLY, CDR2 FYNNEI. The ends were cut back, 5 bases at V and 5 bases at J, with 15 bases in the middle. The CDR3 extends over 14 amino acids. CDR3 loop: CASSRYTRIETQYF. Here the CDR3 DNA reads TGTGCCAGCAGTCGTTATACTCGAATTGAGACCCAGTACTTC.

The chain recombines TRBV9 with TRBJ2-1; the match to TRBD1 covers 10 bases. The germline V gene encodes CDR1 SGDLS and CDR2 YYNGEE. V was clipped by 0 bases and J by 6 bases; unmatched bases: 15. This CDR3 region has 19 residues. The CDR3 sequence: CASSVAGTGVIASANEQFF. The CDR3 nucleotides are TGTGCCAGCAGCGTAGCAGGGACAGGGGTAATAGCTTCGGCCAATGAGCAGTTCTTC.

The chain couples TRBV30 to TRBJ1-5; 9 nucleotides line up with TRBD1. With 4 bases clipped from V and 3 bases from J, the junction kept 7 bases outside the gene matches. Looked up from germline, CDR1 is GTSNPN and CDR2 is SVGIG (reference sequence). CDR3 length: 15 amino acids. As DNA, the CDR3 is TGTGCCTGGACCTCGGGACAGGGTATCAATCAGCCCCAGCATTTT. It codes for CAWTSGQGINQPQHF.

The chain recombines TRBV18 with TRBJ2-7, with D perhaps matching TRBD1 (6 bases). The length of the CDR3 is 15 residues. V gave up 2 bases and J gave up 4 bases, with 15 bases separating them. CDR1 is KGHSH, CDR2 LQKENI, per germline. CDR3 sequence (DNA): TGTGCCAGCTCACCAGACAGGCCCCCATCATACGAGCAGTACTTC. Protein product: CASSPDRPPSYEQYF.

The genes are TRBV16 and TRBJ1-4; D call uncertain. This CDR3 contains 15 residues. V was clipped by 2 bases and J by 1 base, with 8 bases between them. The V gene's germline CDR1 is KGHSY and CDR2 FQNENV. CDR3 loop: CASSQKQRTNEKLFF. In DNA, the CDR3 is TGTGCCAGCAGCCAAAAGCAGCGAACTAATGAAAAACTGTTTTTT.

CDR3 region: CASSLGGFRAFF. The CDR3, as DNA: TGTGCCAGCAGCTTAGGAGGGTTTAGGGCTTTCTTT. The chain uses TRBV11-2 and TRBJ1-1; D gene unclear. The CDR3 contains 12 residues. The ends were cut back, 1 base at V and 11 bases at J, with 11 bases in the middle. The germline V gene encodes CDR1 SGHAT and CDR2 FQNNGV.

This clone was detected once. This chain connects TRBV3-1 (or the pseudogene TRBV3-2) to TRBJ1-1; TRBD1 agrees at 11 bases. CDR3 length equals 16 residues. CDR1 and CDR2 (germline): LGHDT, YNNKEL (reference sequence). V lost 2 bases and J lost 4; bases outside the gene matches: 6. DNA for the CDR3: TGTGCCAGCAGCCAACAGGACAGGGGGCGCGGCACTGAAGCTTTCTTT. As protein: CASSQQDRGRGTEAFF.

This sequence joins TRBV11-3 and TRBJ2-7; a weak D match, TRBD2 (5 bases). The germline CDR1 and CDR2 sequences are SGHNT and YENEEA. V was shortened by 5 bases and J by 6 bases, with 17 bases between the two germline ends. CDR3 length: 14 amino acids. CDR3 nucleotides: TGTGCCAGCAGCAGGCGAGGGCCTGGAGGCGAGCAGTACTTC. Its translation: CASSRRGPGGEQYF.

CDR3 sequence reads: CASSRKDRASGNTIYF. CDR3 coding DNA: TGTGCCAGCAGCCGCAAGGACAGGGCCTCTGGAAACACCATATATTTT. The chain links TRBV9 to TRBJ1-3; the match to TRBD1 covers 8 bases. The CDR3 spans 16 residues. Trimming at V came to 4 bases and at J to 0 bases, leaving 6 bases not matched to a gene. Looked up from germline, CDR1 is SGDLS and CDR2 is YYNGEE. Full variable domain (missing parts from reference TRBV9 and TRBJ1-3): DSGVTQTPKHLITATGQRVTLRCSPRSGDLSVYWYQQSLDQGLQFLIQYYNGEERAKGNILERFSAQQFPDLHSELNLSSLELGDSALYFCASSRKDRASGNTIYFGEGSWLTVV.

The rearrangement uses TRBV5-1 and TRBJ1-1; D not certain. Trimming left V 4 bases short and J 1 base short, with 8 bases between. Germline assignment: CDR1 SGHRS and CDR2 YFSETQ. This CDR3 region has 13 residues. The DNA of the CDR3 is TGCGCCAGCAGCCAGTCAAGGAACACTGAAGCTTTCTTT. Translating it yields CASSQSRNTEAFF.

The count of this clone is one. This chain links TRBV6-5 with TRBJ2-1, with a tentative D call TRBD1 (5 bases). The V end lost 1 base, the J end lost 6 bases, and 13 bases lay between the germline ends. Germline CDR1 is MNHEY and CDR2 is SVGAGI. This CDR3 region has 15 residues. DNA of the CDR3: TGTGCCAGCAGTTACTGGCAGGGTAGGGCCAATGAGCAGTTCTTC. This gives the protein CASSYWQGRANEQFF.

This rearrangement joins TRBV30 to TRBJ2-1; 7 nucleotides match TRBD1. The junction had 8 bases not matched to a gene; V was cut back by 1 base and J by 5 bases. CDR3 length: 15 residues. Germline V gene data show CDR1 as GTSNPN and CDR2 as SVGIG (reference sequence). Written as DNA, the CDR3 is TGTGCCTGGAGTGCAAAGGGGGCCACGGACAATGAGCAGTTCTTC. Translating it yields CAWSAKGATDNEQFF.

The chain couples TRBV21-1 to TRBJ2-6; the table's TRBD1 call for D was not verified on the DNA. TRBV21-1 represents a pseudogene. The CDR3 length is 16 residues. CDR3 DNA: TGTGCCAGCAGCAAATCCCAGGGCTCTGGGGCCAACGTCCTGACTTTC. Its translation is CASSKSQGSGANVLTF.

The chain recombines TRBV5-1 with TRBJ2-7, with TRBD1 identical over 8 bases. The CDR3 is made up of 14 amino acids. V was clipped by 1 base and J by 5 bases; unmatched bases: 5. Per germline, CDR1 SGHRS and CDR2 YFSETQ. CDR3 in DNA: TGCGCCAGCAGCTTGACGACAGGGGTCAACGAGCAGTACTTC. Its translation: CASSLTTGVNEQYF.

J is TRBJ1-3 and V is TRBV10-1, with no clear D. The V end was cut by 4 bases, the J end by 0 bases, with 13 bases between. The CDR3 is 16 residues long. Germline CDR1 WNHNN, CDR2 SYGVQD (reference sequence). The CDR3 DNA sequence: TGCGCCAGCAGTGTGTCACCGAAGCCCTCTGGAAACACCATATATTTT. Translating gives CASSVSPKPSGNTIYF.

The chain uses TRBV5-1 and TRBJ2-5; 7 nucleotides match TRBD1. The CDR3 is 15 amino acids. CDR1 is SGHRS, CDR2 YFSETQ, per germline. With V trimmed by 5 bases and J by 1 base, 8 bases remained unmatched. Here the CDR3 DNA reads TGCGCCAGCAGATCGTCGACAGGGAGCCAAGAGACCCAGTACTTC. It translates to CASRSSTGSQETQYF.

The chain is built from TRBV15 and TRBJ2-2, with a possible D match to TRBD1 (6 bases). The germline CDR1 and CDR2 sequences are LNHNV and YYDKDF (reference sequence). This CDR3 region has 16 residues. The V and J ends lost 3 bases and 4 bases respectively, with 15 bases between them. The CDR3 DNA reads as TGTGCCACCAGCAGTAACCAACAGGGCGGCACCGGGGAGCTGTTTTTT. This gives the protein CATSSNQQGGTGELFF. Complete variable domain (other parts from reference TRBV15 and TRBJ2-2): DAMVIQNPRYQVTQFGKPVTLSCSQTLNHNVMYWYQQKSSQAPKLLFHYYDKDFNNEADTPDNFQSRRPNTSFCFLDIRSPGLGDTAMYLCATSSNQQGGTGELFFGEGSRLTVL.

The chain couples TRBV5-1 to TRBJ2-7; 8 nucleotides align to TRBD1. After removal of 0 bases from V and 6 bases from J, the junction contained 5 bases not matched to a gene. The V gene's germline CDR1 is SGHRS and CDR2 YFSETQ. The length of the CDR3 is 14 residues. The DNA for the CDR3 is TGCGCCAGCAGCTTGGAAGACAGGGGTGGCGAGCAGTACTTC. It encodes CASSLEDRGGEQYF.

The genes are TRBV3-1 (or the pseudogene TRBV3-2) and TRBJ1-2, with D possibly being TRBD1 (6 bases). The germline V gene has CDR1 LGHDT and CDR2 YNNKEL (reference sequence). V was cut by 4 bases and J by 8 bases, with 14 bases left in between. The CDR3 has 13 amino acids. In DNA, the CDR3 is TGTGCCAGCAGCCGAGGACAGTCGTGGGGCTACACCTTC. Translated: CASSRGQSWGYTF.

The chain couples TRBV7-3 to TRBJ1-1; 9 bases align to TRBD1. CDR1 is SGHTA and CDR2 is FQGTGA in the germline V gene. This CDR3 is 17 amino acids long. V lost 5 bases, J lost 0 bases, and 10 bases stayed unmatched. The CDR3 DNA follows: TGTGCCAGCAGCCGTAAACCGGGACAGGGCCTGAACACTGAAGCTTTCTTT. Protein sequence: CASSRKPGQGLNTEAFF.

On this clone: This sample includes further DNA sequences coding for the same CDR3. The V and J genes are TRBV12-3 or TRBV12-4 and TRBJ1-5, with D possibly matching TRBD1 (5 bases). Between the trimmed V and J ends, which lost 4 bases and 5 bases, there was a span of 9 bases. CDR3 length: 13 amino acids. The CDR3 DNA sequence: TGTGCCAGCAGTTGGGGGGGGGATCAGCCCCAGCATTTT. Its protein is CASSWGGDQPQHF.

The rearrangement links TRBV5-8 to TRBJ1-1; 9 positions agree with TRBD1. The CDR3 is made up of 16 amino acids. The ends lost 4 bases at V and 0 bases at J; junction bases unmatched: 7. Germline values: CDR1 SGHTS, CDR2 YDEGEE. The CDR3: CASSQDRGFMNTEAFF. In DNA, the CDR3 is TGTGCCAGCAGCCAGGACAGGGGATTCATGAACACTGAAGCTTTCTTT.

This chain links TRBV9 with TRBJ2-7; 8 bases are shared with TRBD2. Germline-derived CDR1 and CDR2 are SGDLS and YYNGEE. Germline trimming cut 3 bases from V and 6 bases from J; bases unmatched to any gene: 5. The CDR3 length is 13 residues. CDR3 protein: CASSAGLVGEQYF. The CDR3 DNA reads TGTGCCAGCAGCGCGGGACTAGTCGGCGAGCAGTACTTC.

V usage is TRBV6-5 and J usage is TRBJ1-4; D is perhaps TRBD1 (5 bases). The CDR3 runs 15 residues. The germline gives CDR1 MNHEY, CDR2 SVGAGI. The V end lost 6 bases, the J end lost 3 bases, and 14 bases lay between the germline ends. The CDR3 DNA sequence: TGTGCCAGCAGACTGGCCAGGGCGGCTAATGAAAAACTGTTTTTT. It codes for CASRLARAANEKLFF.

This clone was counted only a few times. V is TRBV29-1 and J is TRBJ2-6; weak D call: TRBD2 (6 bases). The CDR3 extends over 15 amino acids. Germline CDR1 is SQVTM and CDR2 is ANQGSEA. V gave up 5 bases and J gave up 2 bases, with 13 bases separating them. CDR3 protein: CSVRGTATGANVLTF. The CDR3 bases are TGCAGCGTTCGGGGGACGGCAACTGGGGCCAACGTCCTGACTTTC.

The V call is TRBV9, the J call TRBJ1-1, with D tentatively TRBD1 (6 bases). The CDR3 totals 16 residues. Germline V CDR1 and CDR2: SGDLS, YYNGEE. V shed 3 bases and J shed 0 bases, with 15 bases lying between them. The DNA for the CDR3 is TGTGCCAGCAGCGCCTACCCTTGGACAGTGAACACTGAAGCTTTCTTT. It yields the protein CASSAYPWTVNTEAFF.

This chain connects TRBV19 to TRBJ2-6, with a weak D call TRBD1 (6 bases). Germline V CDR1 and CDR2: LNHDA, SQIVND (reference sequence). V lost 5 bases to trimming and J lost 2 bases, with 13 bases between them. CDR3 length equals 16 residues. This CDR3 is CASSVNRDAGANVLTF. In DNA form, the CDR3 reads TGTGCCAGTAGTGTCAACAGGGATGCTGGGGCCAACGTCCTGACTTTC.

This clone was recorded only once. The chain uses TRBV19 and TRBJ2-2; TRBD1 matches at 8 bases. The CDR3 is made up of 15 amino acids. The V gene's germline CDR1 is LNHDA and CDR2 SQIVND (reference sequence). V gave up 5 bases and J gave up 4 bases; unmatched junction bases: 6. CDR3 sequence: CASSLETGATGELFF. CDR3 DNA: TGTGCCAGTAGTTTGGAGACAGGGGCCACCGGGGAGCTGTTTTTT.

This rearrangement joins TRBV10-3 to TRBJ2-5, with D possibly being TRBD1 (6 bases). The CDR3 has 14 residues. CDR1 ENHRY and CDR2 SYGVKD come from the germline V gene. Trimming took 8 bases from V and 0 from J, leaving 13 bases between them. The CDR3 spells CAIGTDRNQETQYF. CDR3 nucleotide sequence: TGTGCCATCGGAACTGACAGGAACCAAGAGACCCAGTACTTC.